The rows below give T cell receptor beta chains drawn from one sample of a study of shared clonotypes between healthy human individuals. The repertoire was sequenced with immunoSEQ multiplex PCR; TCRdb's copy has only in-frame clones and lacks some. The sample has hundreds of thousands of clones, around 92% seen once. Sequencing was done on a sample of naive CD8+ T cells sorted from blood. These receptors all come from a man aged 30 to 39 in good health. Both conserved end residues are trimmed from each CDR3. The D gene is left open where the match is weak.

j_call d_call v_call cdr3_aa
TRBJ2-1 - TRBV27 ASSLYGDHSYNEQF
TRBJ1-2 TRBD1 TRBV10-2 ASSESFRDSNYGYT
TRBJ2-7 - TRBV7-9 ASSLSSVISYEQY
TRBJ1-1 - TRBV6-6 ASSYSFEGVNTEAF
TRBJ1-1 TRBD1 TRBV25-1 ASGETGGMAF
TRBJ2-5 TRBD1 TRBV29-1 SVEMRGQQETQY
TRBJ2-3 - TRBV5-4 ASSLANPTDTQY
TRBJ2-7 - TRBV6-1 ASSEVPQEEQY
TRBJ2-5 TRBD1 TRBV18 ATEPPQGAETQY
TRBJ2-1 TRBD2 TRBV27 ASSLLRERTSEQF
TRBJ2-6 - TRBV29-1 SVESFGANVLT
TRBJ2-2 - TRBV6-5 ASSPVQDGELF
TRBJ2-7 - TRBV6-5 ASSSTGGGEQY
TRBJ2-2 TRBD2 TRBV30 ACHVYLWTSGSTGELF
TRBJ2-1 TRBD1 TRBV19 ASSLGPGTASYNEQF
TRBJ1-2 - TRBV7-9 ASRKGVTNYGYT
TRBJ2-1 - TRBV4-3 ASSQGTGKTTNEQF
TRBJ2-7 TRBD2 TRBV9 ASSVDTGTRIYEQY
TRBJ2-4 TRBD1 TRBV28 ASSYKSGQGDPHC
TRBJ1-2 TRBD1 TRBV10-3 AISVTEQGDPSNYGYT
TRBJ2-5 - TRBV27 ASSPFRWTQETQY
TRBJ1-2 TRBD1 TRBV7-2 ASSSNRGVNGYT
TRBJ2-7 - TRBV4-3 ASSPREGAYEQY
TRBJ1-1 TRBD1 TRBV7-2 ASSAPDRLNTEAF
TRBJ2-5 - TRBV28 ASSSRGFQETQY
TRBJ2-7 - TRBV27 ASRRFGQAYEQY
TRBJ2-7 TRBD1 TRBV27 ASGDRGGYEQY
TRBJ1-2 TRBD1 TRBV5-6 ASSNRDRAGGYT
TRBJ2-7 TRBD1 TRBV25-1 ASSALWTGTEQY
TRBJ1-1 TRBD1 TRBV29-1 SVARLTGLNTEAF
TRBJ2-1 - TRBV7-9 ATTAPREQF
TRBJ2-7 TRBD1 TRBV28 ASSHRGSYEQY
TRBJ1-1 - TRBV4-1 ASSLSRGNPEAF